A selection of T cell receptor beta chains follows, all from one sample in a study of blood T cells in healthy people across ages. TCRdb called the 5' RACE reads again in MiXCR, with one record for every CDR3 protein. This sample carries more than 800,000 distinct CDR3 sequences, more than 25% of them seen once, and the ten largest clones take around 15%. The specimen was blood. These receptor sequences come from an elderly woman in good health. The CDR3 runs from the conserved cysteine through the conserved F or W. D genes are given only for firm matches. The size field is filled for only some rows; it gives once, few, many or a size class.

v_gene	d_gene	j_gene	abundance	CDR3nt	CDR3aa
TRBV7-9	.	TRBJ1-1	.	TGTGCCAGCAGCTTAAACCCTCACACTGAAGCTTTCTTT	CASSLNPHTEAFF
TRBV7-2	TRBD2	TRBJ2-2	.	TGTGCCAGCAGCACTACTAGCGGGGGGGCTCCCGGGGAGCTGTTTTTT	CASSTTSGGAPGELFF
TRBV28	.	TRBJ2-2	.	TGTGCCAGCAGGGGGAACTTCGGGACAGGGACTAGATCCCCGTTGACCGGGGAGCTGTTTTTT	CASRGNFGTGTRSPLTGELFF
TRBV15	.	TRBJ1-4	few	TGTGCCACCAGCAGAGAGCGGGGGAGTGAAAAACTGTTTTTT	CATSRERGSEKLFF
TRBV27	TRBD1	TRBJ2-1	.	TGTGCCAGTCAGGACAGGATCTCCTACAATGAGCAGTTCTTC	CASQDRISYNEQFF
TRBV5-1	TRBD1	TRBJ1-2	many	TGCGCCAGCAGCTTGGAAGGGGGCGCATATGGCTACACCTTC	CASSLEGGAYGYTF
TRBV6-2/TRBV6-3	TRBD2	TRBJ2-5	few	TGTGCCAGCATTACGAGCGGGGCGGGTGGAAGGCCGTACTTC	CASITSGAGGRPYF
TRBV20-1	.	TRBJ2-5	many	TGCAGTGCTACAAATTTCGATAGGCCCCAGTACTTC	CSATNFDRPQYF
TRBV3-1	.	TRBJ1-2	.	TGTGCCAGCAGCCAAGAGACAGCCCTCACCTTC	CASSQETALTF
TRBV7-3	.	TRBJ2-1	few	TGTGCCAGTGCGACGGATTTTAAGGGTGAGCAGTTCTTC	CASATDFKGEQFF
TRBV4-2	.	TRBJ2-1	many	TGTGCCAGCAGCCAAGATCGAGGGGGGAGGGAGCAGTTCTTC	CASSQDRGGREQFF
TRBV4-3	TRBD1	TRBJ1-2	few	TGCGCCAGCAGCCGACGGACAGGCGCTTATGGCTACACCTTC	CASSRRTGAYGYTF
TRBV7-6	.	TRBJ2-5	.	TGTGCCAGCAGCCAAAGTGTGGACCGTTCGTGGACCCAGTACTTC	CASSQSVDRSWTQYF
TRBV20-1	TRBD2	TRBJ2-1	many	TGCAGTGCTATTTTTGGACTAGCGGGGGGGCAGTTCAATGAGCAGTTCTTC	CSAIFGLAGGQFNEQFF
TRBV7-9	TRBD1	TRBJ1-2	.	TGTACCAGCAGCTTTACGACAGGGACATACACCTTC	CTSSFTTGTYTF
TRBV7-2	TRBD1	TRBJ1-1	many	TGTGCCAGCAGCTTAAAGGGGGCGTTAATTAACACTGAAGCTTTCTTT	CASSLKGALINTEAFF
TRBV4-1	.	TRBJ1-1	.	TGCGCCAGCAGCCAGACCGGGACCCCTAACACTGAAGCTTTCTTT	CASSQTGTPNTEAFF
TRBV18	TRBD1	TRBJ1-1	.	TGTGCCAGCTCACCATCTACTGGGACAGGGGAAGAAGCTTTCTTT	CASSPSTGTGEEAFF
TRBV3-1	.	TRBJ2-6	few	TGTGCCAGCAGCCAGGTCGGCGGGACAAGGGCCTCTGGGGCCAACGTCCTGACTTTC	CASSQVGGTRASGANVLTF
TRBV5-5	.	TRBJ1-2	many	TGTGCCAGCAGCTTGGCTCCGCTTATAGCTAACTATGGCTACACCTTC	CASSLAPLIANYGYTF
TRBV7-2	.	TRBJ2-1	.	TGTGCCAGCAGTCCCGAGAGGGGGGGGGCAAGGGAGCAGTTCTTC	CASSPERGGAREQFF
TRBV4-1	.	TRBJ2-5	many	TGCGCCAGCAGCCAAGATCATGGAGGGGGAGAGACCCAGTACTTC	CASSQDHGGGETQYF
TRBV6-2/TRBV6-3	.	TRBJ2-2	few	TGTGCCAGTACGACGACATCGAACACCGGGGAGCTGTTTTTT	CASTTTSNTGELFF
TRBV5-1	TRBD1	TRBJ1-5	.	TGCGCCAGCTCCCAGGGGGAAGACAATCAGCCCCAGCATTTT	CASSQGEDNQPQHF
TRBV5-1	.	TRBJ2-3	many	TGCGCCAGCAGACGGACGGGTTACACAGATACGCAGTATTTT	CASRRTGYTDTQYF
TRBV3-1	.	TRBJ2-7	.	TGTGCCAGCAGCCAAATTTCAGAGACCCAGGACTTC	CASSQISETQDF
TRBV7-8	.	TRBJ2-3	.	TGTGCCAGCAGCCAGGACAGCTGGGCAGATACGCAGTATTTT	CASSQDSWADTQYF
TRBV30	TRBD2	TRBJ2-3	.	TGTGCCTGGAGCTGGACTAGCGGGGGGAGTCGGGCGCAGTATTTT	CAWSWTSGGSRAQYF